Following are 5 T cell receptor beta chains from one sample sequenced in a study of blood T cell repertoires in COVID-19. The protocol was immunoSEQ multiplex PCR, while the TCRdb copy is restricted to in-frame clones and leaves out a portion. The repertoire holds about 100,000 clones, with more than 65% as singletons. The sequencing sample was made of peripheral blood. The receptors derive from an elderly woman with active or convalescent COVID-19.

V gene TRBV5-4 combines with J gene TRBJ2-1; no clear D. The CDR3 totals 15 residues. Germline CDR1 reads SGHNT; CDR2 reads YYREEE (reference sequence). The germline V and J ends were trimmed by 4 bases and 6 bases, with 17 bases remaining between them. The CDR3 sequence is CASSTTQSVSNEQFF. The CDR3 DNA reads as TGTGCCAGCAGCACCACTCAAAGTGTAAGCAATGAGCAGTTCTTC. The full variable domain, completed using reference TRBV5-4 and TRBJ2-1, is ETGVTQSPTHLIKTRGQQVTLRCSSQSGHNTVSWYQQALGQGPQFIFQYYREEENGRGNFPPRFSGLQFPNYSSELNVNALELDDSALYLCASSTTQSVSNEQFFGPGTRLTVL.

J is TRBJ2-7 and V is TRBV28; 8 nucleotides agree with TRBD2. Trimming took 7 bases from V and 2 from J; bases not matched to a gene: 7. In germline, CDR1 is MDHEN, CDR2 SYDVKM. The CDR3 contains 14 residues. CDR3 amino acids: CASNRGGGTYEQYF. CDR3 sequence (DNA): TGTGCCAGCAACCGGGGCGGGGGGACCTACGAGCAGTACTTC.

The chain combines TRBV10-3 with TRBJ2-7; perhaps TRBD2 as D (6 bases). Germline V CDR1 and CDR2: ENHRY, SYGVKD. The germline V and J ends were trimmed by 4 bases and 6 bases, with 19 bases remaining between them. The CDR3 is 15 residues long. The CDR3 protein is CAISGRGLNPSEQYF. CDR3 coding DNA: TGTGCCATCAGTGGGCGGGGACTCAATCCCTCCGAGCAGTACTTC.

This clone was seen more than once but under ten times. CDR3 DNA sequence: TGTGCCAGCTCATCTAGTCGGCAGACTAACACCGGGGAGCTGTTTTTT. This encodes CASSSSRQTNTGELFF. V usage is TRBV18 and J usage is TRBJ2-2; D unresolved. Per the germline V gene, CDR1 is KGHSH and CDR2 is LQKENI. This CDR3 has 16 residues. The germline V and J ends were trimmed by 5 bases and 2 bases, with 15 bases remaining between them.

The chain carries TRBV4-2 and TRBJ2-1; 12 bases are a match to TRBD2. The CDR3 sequence is 18 residues long. Germline CDR1 and CDR2: LGHNA and YNFKEQ. J was trimmed by 9 bases and V by 4 bases; bases with no gene match: 16. CDR3 residues: CASSPYGATSGSNGEQFF. In DNA form, the CDR3 reads TGTGCCAGCAGCCCTTATGGCGCGACTAGCGGGAGTAATGGTGAGCAGTTCTTC.